Listed here are 14 T cell receptor beta chains from one sample, sequenced in a study of T cells after yellow fever vaccination. MiXCR, run by TCRdb on the 5' RACE reads, gives a single entry per CDR3 protein. The sample lists about 160,000 distinct CDR3 sequences; 5.5% to 7.5% were seen once. This specimen was CD4+ T cells sorted from PBMCs, taken less than 6 days after the first yellow fever vaccination. Receptors were obtained from a man younger than 35 who received the YFV17D yellow fever vaccine.

There are many counts of this clonotype. The V and J genes are TRBV6-6 and TRBJ1-1, with D hard to call. This CDR3 comprises 12 residues. Germline CDR1 MNHNY, CDR2 SVGAGI (reference sequence). Trimming removed 7 bases from V and 6 bases from J, with 12 bases in between. The CDR3, as DNA: TGTGCCAGCACCCAAATTGAGCCTGAAGCTTTCTTT. As protein: CASTQIEPEAFF.

The chain couples TRBV9 to TRBJ2-2; no reliable D call. The CDR3 sequence is 14 residues long. Germline V lookup: CDR1 SGDLS, CDR2 YYNGEE. Trimming shortened V by 4 bases and J by 5 bases, and 12 bases separated the two germline ends. CDR3 DNA sequence: TGTGCCAGCAGCCTTCACTTCCGGACCGGGGAGCTGTTTTTT. Translation: CASSLHFRTGELFF.

A few counts support this clonotype. The chain uses TRBV7-9 and TRBJ1-6; 7 nucleotides match TRBD1. The germline gives CDR1 SEHNR, CDR2 FQNEAQ (reference sequence). Losses at the gene ends were 5 bases for V and 6 bases for J; bases not matched to a gene: 4. This CDR3 is built from 14 residues. CDR3 loop: CASSGDSANSPLHF. CDR3 DNA sequence: TGTGCCAGCAGCGGGGACAGCGCTAATTCACCCCTCCACTTT.

This clonotype has a count of ten or more. The gene calls are TRBV5-1 and TRBJ2-2; D is tentatively TRBD1 or TRBD2 (6 bases each). Deletions cut 0 bases from V and 6 bases from J, with 9 bases between. The CDR3 is made up of 14 amino acids. Germline lookup yields CDR1 SGHRS and CDR2 YFSETQ. The CDR3 region has the DNA TGCGCCAGCAGCTTGGACAGGGAGGCCGGGGAGCTGTTTTTT. It encodes CASSLDREAGELFF.

This clonotype was counted only a few times. An end of the junction differs from the germline gene, which may be a read error. The chain recombines TRBV3-1 with TRBJ2-1, with D possibly called TRBD1 or TRBD2 (5 bases each). CDR3 length: 13 amino acids. Germline loops: CDR1 LGHDT, CDR2 YNNKEL (reference sequence). The CDR3 region has the DNA TGTGCCAGCAGCCAAGCCGGACGGGGCCGTATGATCTTC. It is translated as CASSQAGRGRMIF.

This clonotype was counted many times. The CDR3 reads CSASWDSIYNEQFF. Here the CDR3 DNA reads TGCAGTGCTAGCTGGGACTCTATTTACAATGAGCAGTTCTTC. The chain has TRBV20-1 and TRBJ2-1, with D tentatively TRBD2 (6 bases). CDR3 length equals 14 residues. The V gene lost 3 bases and the J gene lost 4 bases, with 13 bases spanning the gap. The germline V gene encodes CDR1 DFQATT and CDR2 SNEGSKA (reference sequence).

This clonotype turned up a few times. The chain recombines TRBV6-2 or TRBV6-3 with TRBJ2-5; D possibly matches TRBD1 or TRBD2 (5 bases each). V lost 7 bases and J 5 bases, leaving 17 bases between the germline ends. CDR3 length: 14 amino acids. Germline V gene lookup returns CDR1 MNHEY and CDR2 SVGEGT. The CDR3 nucleotides read TGTGCCAGCAACGGGGCGGTCCTAAAGGAGACCCAGTACTTC. The encoded protein is CASNGAVLKETQYF.

This clonotype came up many times. The CDR3 DNA reads as TGTGCCAGCAGCCAAGATTTGGCCGGGGAGCAGTTCTTC. As protein: CASSQDLAGEQFF. This chain joins TRBV3-1 and TRBJ2-1; D unresolved. The CDR3 has 13 residues. Per the germline V gene, CDR1 is LGHDT and CDR2 is YNNKEL (reference sequence). The V and J ends lost 0 bases and 10 bases respectively, with 10 bases between them.

This clonotype has at least ten counts. The gene calls are TRBV7-3 and TRBJ2-5; tentative D call: TRBD1 (6 bases). This CDR3 has 14 amino acids. The germline V and J ends were trimmed by 2 bases and 1 base, with 8 bases remaining between them. Germline CDR1 and CDR2: SGHTA and FQGTGA. CDR3 sequence (DNA): TGTGCCAGCAGCTTAGACAGGAGCCAAGAGACCCAGTACTTC. Translated: CASSLDRSQETQYF.

The chain is built from TRBV7-2 and TRBJ2-3; D remains unclear. Per germline, CDR1 SGHTA and CDR2 FQGNSA. The CDR3 length is 15 residues. V lost 4 bases and J lost 0, with 11 bases in between. In DNA, the CDR3 is TGTGCCAGCAGCTCCGCCGCGATTAGCACAGATACGCAGTATTTT. It encodes CASSSAAISTDTQYF.

This clonotype was observed at least ten times. This sequence joins TRBV6-2 or TRBV6-3 and TRBJ2-3; no firm D call. CDR1 is MNHEY, CDR2 SVGEGT, per germline. The CDR3 is 12 residues long. With 7 bases removed from V and 5 bases from J, the gap between germline ends came to 10 bases. In DNA form, the CDR3 reads TGTGCCAGCACCCCCCCGGGAGATACGCAGTATTTT. This codes for CASTPPGDTQYF.

This clonotype has a count of ten or more. J is TRBJ1-1 and V is TRBV18, with 7 bases aligning to TRBD1. The germline CDR1 and CDR2 sequences are KGHSH and LQKENI. J was trimmed by 3 bases and V by 6 bases; bases with no gene match: 7. The length of the CDR3 is 14 residues. The CDR3 here is CASSSQGDDTEAFF. In DNA, the CDR3 is TGTGCCAGCTCCTCTCAGGGGGATGACACTGAAGCTTTCTTT.

A few counts support this clonotype. V is TRBV5-1 and J is TRBJ2-1; the match to TRBD2 covers 8 bases. The V gene end was trimmed by 1 base and the J gene end by 9 bases; junction bases not matched to a gene: 9. There are 15 residues in the CDR3. Germline CDR1 reads SGHRS; CDR2 reads YFSETQ. The CDR3 reads CASSLSPGGQAEQFF. For the CDR3, the DNA is TGCGCCAGCAGCTTGTCTCCGGGGGGGCAGGCTGAGCAGTTCTTC.

This clonotype was counted a few times. The V gene is TRBV20-1, the J gene TRBJ2-1; 10 bases fit TRBD2. The germline V gene has CDR1 DFQATT and CDR2 SNEGSKA (reference sequence). This CDR3 contains 16 residues. J gave up 7 bases and V 3 bases, and 12 bases lay outside the gene matches. Written as DNA, the CDR3 is TGCAGTGCTAGGCCCCTTCAGCGGGGGGGCCTGAATGAGCAGTTCTTC. It translates to CSARPLQRGGLNEQFF.